This TCR beta chain was captured by sequencing in a study of Graves' ophthalmopathy and Graves' hyperthyroidism (dated 2018 in TCRdb). Regarding the study in general: Peripheral blood samples were taken at the time of initial diagnosis, before any treatment was given. TCR beta repertoire signatures were used to distinguish Graves' ophthalmopathy from Graves' hyperthyroidism and to predict progression to ophthalmopathy. In total, approximately 140 blood samples were TCR-sequenced: fewer than 50 ophthalmopathy, under 85 hyperthyroidism and approximately 17 hyperthyroidism-to-ophthalmopathy patients. To explore V-J signatures that separate ophthalmopathy from hyperthyroidism, a discovery set of about a hundred patients was enrolled, consisting of about 45 with ophthalmopathy and some 56 with stable hyperthyroidism. The independent validation cohort included under 20 hyperthyroidism patients plus 17 patients who later progressed from hyperthyroidism to ophthalmopathy. T-cell repertoires of thyroid tissue and blood were compared in more than five hyperthyroidism patients. Once sampling was done, hyperthyroidism patients were given methimazole at a starting dose of 30 mg daily, while ophthalmopathy patients were given high-dose intravenous methylprednisolone.

What the work shows at the level of the full study, not this receptor alone: In validation, the model predicted ophthalmopathy progression with about 71% sensitivity and 72% to 80% specificity; eleven to twelve predicted patients were CT-confirmed with GO in a median of around 6 months. In cross-validation, the 13-signature model distinguished ophthalmopathy from stable hyperthyroidism with nearly 90% sensitivity and nearly 82% specificity, and in the test set the corresponding values were about 80% and 75%. Most expanded thyroid clonotypes with a frequency above 0.001 also appeared in blood, which suggests that blood repertoires may reflect the immune response in the thyroid. Sample size was not predetermined statistically, and investigators were not blinded to group allocation.

For repertoire sequencing, the TCR beta CDR3 regions were amplified from RNA transcripts. A first-round RT-PCR used HTBI primers with the Qiagen OneStep RT-PCR kit, followed by a second-round multiplex PCR, size selection and purification. The libraries underwent paired-end sequencing with 100 bp reads on an Illumina HiSeq2000. The original methods were these. SOAPnuke was used to process the reads, removing any read that contained adapters or uncalled bases, had a mean Phred below 15, or lacked an exact match to the constant primer or identifier. COPE v1.2.5 was used to merge the high-quality paired reads. Each unique nucleotide sequence was defined as a clonotype, and clonotypes were aligned to IMGT TRB V, D and J references with MiTCR v1.1. The analysis was limited to V-J combinations with a frequency above 0.0001, which together covered 99.2% of repertoires. A TCR clonal expansion and chaos score per V-J combination was defined as the ratio of F50 clonal expansion to chaos observed in the TCRdist matrix. Welch's t-statistics and random forest were used to reduce features to 13 V-J combinations, which were fed into a naive Bayes classifier. The similarity between thyroid and blood repertoires was quantified using the Morisita-Horn index. The public sequencing data were trimmed at Q25 with fastp and processed into clonotypes with MiXCR by TCRdb, which kept only in-frame beta chains. Rows with a matching CDR3 protein are joined into one entry that keeps the most common DNA and genes. None of the V and J calls come from the authors' own analysis; TCRdb made them. Present in this sample are about 230,000 distinct CDR3 sequences, around 50% of which were seen just once. Around half of the sample is in the top ten clones.

Only a few counts were recorded for this clonotype. No antigen is known for it. The sample holds no much larger clone one base away, and base qualities are not on file. Reading from cysteine to phenylalanine, the CDR3 counts 16 amino acids. This entry keeps only the CDR3 DNA: 48 bases, framed from base 1. CDR1 and CDR2, per the germline V gene (reference sequence), are DFQATT and SNEGSKA. V and J are truncated by 1 base and 0 bases respectively, leaving an intervening sequence of 13 bases. Ophthalmopathy patients had moderately to severely active disease, Clinical Activity Score of at least 3, NOSPECS grade of at least 4, and disease duration under 3 months. Anyone with other autoimmune diseases, uncontrolled infections, pregnancy or lactation was excluded from the study. Clinical symptoms, serum thyroxine, TRAb, thyroid ultrasound and orbital computed tomography formed the basis of the diagnosis. PBMCs were isolated from about 9.1 ml of fresh peripheral blood by Ficoll-Paque density gradient centrifugation. Total RNA was extracted with Trizol reagent and quality-checked on an Agilent 2100 Bioanalyzer.

The chain was built from TRBV20-1 and TRBJ1-5, with the D gene too uncertain to name. The sequenced material came from peripheral blood. This TCR derives from an adult man with Graves' ophthalmopathy. The DNA sequence follows: TGCAGTGCTAGAGCTGAGAGGGTCCTTAGCAATCAGCCCCAGCATTTT. Its coded protein is CSARAERVLSNQPQHF.